This TCR beta chain was sequenced for a study of blood T cell repertoires in COVID-19. As for the study in general: Acute and convalescent COVID-19 specimens originated in the United States, Italy and Spain. T cells, B-cell-depleted T cells, or PBMCs supplied cDNA or gDNA.

J lost 0 bases, V lost 1 base, and 4 bases had no gene match. Germline loops: CDR1 LNHDA, CDR2 SQIVND (reference sequence). The CDR3 sequence is 16 residues long. Study processing details: Amplifying reference gene primers gave estimates of nucleated cell counts. The assay was immunoSEQ multiplex PCR, and TCRdb's table has in-frame clones only and misses some. That table supplies the V and J calls and clone size; D and trimming were determined from the DNA. This table holds about 300,000 clones, approximately 89% found once. J is TRBJ2-3 and V is TRBV19, with TRBD1 matching 7 bases. The sequenced sample consisted of peripheral blood. The clonotype comes from a woman aged 25 to 45 with COVID-19, enrolled during active disease. CDR3 loop: CASSIGGGRSTDTQYF. The CDR3, as DNA: TGTGCCAGTAGTATAGGAGGGGGCAGGAGCACAGATACGCAGTATTTT.